Listed here are 32 T cell receptor beta chains from one sample, sequenced in a study of T cells in Graves' hyperthyroidism and ophthalmopathy. It was RNA transcripts that yielded the amplified TCR beta CDR3 regions. The TCR CDR3 was amplified in a first-round RT-PCR using the HTBI primer set. TCRdb re-derived calls from the multiplex PCR reads in MiXCR, one entry per CDR3 protein. The sample contains fewer than 450,000 distinct CDR3 sequences, approximately 18% of which appear only once. Sequenced sample: blood. The receptors originated from a woman in her twenties or thirties with Graves' hyperthyroidism that later progressed to Graves' ophthalmopathy.

This clonotype was seen at least ten times. The chain joins TRBV6-2 or TRBV6-3 to TRBJ2-3; 12 nucleotides line up with TRBD2. Germline values: CDR1 MNHEY, CDR2 SVGEGT. The CDR3 has 17 amino acids. J lost 3 bases, V lost 0 bases, and 4 bases had no gene match. The CDR3: CASSYSTSGSVTDTQYF. The CDR3 DNA sequence: TGTGCCAGCAGTTACTCGACTAGCGGGAGTGTGACAGATACGCAGTATTTT.

This clonotype has a count of ten or more. This CDR3 reads CATSEHKRADTQYF. CDR3 nucleotides: TGTGCCACCAGTGAGCATAAGAGGGCAGATACGCAGTATTTT. The chain recombines TRBV24-1 with TRBJ2-3, with D possibly matching TRBD2 (5 bases). The CDR3 has 14 residues. V dropped 4 bases and J dropped 4 bases, with 11 bases sitting between them. Germline V gene data show CDR1 as KGHDR and CDR2 as SFDVKD.

This clonotype was recorded at least ten times. The rearrangement uses TRBV3-1 and TRBJ2-2; the D is unclear. This CDR3 region has 11 residues. From germline, CDR1 is LGHDT and CDR2 YNNKEL (reference sequence). V was pared by 8 bases and J by 6 bases, with 7 bases between. The DNA of the CDR3 is TGTGCCAGCGGGCGGTCCGGGGAGCTGTTTTTT. It codes for CASGRSGELFF.

The chain joins TRBV19 to TRBJ2-1, with 8 nucleotides matching TRBD2. This CDR3 region has 14 residues. V was pared by 2 bases and J by 9 bases, with 6 bases of the junction left unmatched. Per germline, CDR1 LNHDA and CDR2 SQIVND (reference sequence). This chain's CDR3 is CASSIREGLVEQFF. The CDR3 nucleotides are TGTGCCAGTAGTATACGGGAGGGCCTGGTTGAGCAGTTCTTC.

The sample holds a few counts of this clonotype. The gene calls are TRBV7-2 and TRBJ2-3; possible D gene TRBD2, 7 bases. This CDR3 spans 16 amino acids. V lost 2 bases and J lost 6, with 18 bases in between. The germline V gene has CDR1 SGHTA and CDR2 FQGNSA. CDR3 residues: CASSLFLTGGRDTQYF. In DNA, the CDR3 is TGTGCCAGCAGCTTATTCTTGACGGGGGGCCGGGATACGCAGTATTTT.

This CDR3 is CASSFTLGTGYGYTF. The CDR3 coding sequence is TGTGCCAGTAGTTTTACCCTCGGGACAGGCTATGGCTACACCTTC. The chain couples TRBV19 to TRBJ1-2; the match to TRBD1 covers 8 bases. The germline V gene encodes CDR1 LNHDA and CDR2 SQIVND (reference sequence). The CDR3 extends over 15 amino acids. Trimming removed 5 bases from V and 4 bases from J; junction bases left unmatched: 9.

The chain couples TRBV20-1 to TRBJ1-2, with TRBD1 matching 9 bases. J gave up 2 bases and V 5 bases, and 9 bases lay outside the gene matches. The CDR3 is 15 amino acids. Per the germline V gene, CDR1 is DFQATT and CDR2 is SNEGSKA (reference sequence). The CDR3 DNA reads as TGCAGTGCTCCTGATCCGGGACAGGGAAACTATGGCTACACCTTC. Its protein product is CSAPDPGQGNYGYTF.

This clonotype was seen repeatedly, ten times or more. The gene calls are TRBV3-1 and TRBJ2-7; D remains unclear. In germline, CDR1 is LGHDT, CDR2 YNNKEL (reference sequence). CDR3 length: 12 amino acids. Trimming cost V 3 bases and J 5 bases, with 8 bases left between them. The CDR3 nucleotides are TGTGCCAGCAGCCAGCGGAACCACGAGCAGTACTTC. Protein sequence: CASSQRNHEQYF.

This clonotype has ten or more counts. The J gene is TRBJ1-2, the V gene TRBV19, with unresolved D. This CDR3 is built from 16 residues. The V gene lost 6 bases and the J gene lost 3 bases, with 20 bases spanning the gap. CDR1 and CDR2 (germline): LNHDA, SQIVND (reference sequence). The CDR3 DNA reads as TGTGCCAGTAGCCGCCTCATGAAGGCTGTCGACTATGGCTACACCTTC. This codes for CASSRLMKAVDYGYTF.

In this sample, this clonotype turned up many times. The gene calls are TRBV18 and TRBJ1-1, with a possible D match to TRBD1 (5 bases). V lost 1 base and J 2 bases, leaving 11 bases between the germline ends. This CDR3 spans 15 amino acids. CDR1 is KGHSH and CDR2 is LQKENI in the germline V gene. CDR3 sequence: CASSPRSRVNTEAFF. The DNA for the CDR3 is TGTGCCAGCTCACCACGTAGCAGGGTCAACACTGAAGCTTTCTTT. Full variable domain (remainder filled in from reference TRBV18 and TRBJ1-1): NAGVMQNPRHLVRRRGQEARLRCSPMKGHSHVYWYRQLPEEGLKFMVYLQKENIIDESGMPKERFSAEFPKEGPSILRIQQVVRGDSAAYFCASSPRSRVNTEAFFGQGTRLTVV.

This chain uses TRBV5-1 with TRBJ1-2; D call uncertain. V was shortened by 0 bases and J by 3 bases, with 9 bases between the two germline ends. Germline V CDR1 and CDR2: SGHRS, YFSETQ. This CDR3 is 14 amino acids long. The CDR3 nucleotides read TGCGCCAGCAGCTTGGTCAACGGGGACTATGGCTACACCTTC. The encoded protein is CASSLVNGDYGYTF.

This clonotype was recorded many times. The rearrangement joins TRBV6-5 to TRBJ2-2; D might be TRBD1 (5 bases). There are 15 residues in the CDR3. V was shortened by 2 bases and J by 4 bases, with 11 bases between the two germline ends. CDR1 MNHEY and CDR2 SVGAGI come from the germline V gene. The CDR3 spells CASSYRDRGTGELFF. In nucleotides, the CDR3 is TGTGCCAGCAGTTACAGGGATAGGGGCACCGGGGAGCTGTTTTTT.

The V gene is TRBV16, the J gene TRBJ2-3; D unclear. Trimming removed 0 bases from V and 0 bases from J, with 7 bases in between. This CDR3 spans 15 amino acids. Germline V gene lookup returns CDR1 KGHSY and CDR2 FQNENV. The CDR3: CASSQSSTSTDTQYF. In nucleotides, the CDR3 is TGTGCCAGCAGCCAATCTTCAACTAGCACAGATACGCAGTATTTT.

This clonotype appeared a few times. The rearrangement uses TRBV28 and TRBJ1-5; 7 nucleotides line up with TRBD1. The V gene end was trimmed by 3 bases and the J gene end by 1 base; junction bases not matched to a gene: 6. This CDR3 is 16 amino acids long. Per the germline V gene, CDR1 is MDHEN and CDR2 is SYDVKM. The CDR3 DNA reads TGTGCCAGCAGTTTCGTGAGGGGGCAAAGCAATCAGCCCCAGCATTTT. Amino acid sequence: CASSFVRGQSNQPQHF. Drawing the rest from reference TRBV28 and TRBJ1-5, the complete variable domain is DVKVTQSSRYLVKRTGEKVFLECVQDMDHENMFWYRQDPGLGLRLIYFSYDVKMKEKGDIPEGYSVSREKKERFSLILESASTNQTSMYLCASSFVRGQSNQPQHFGDGTRLSIL.

The chain uses TRBV6-1 and TRBJ1-5; D unresolved. Germline CDR1 is MNHNS and CDR2 is SASEGT. CDR3 length: 17 residues. Trimming shortened V by 8 bases and J by 6 bases, and 26 bases separated the two germline ends. CDR3 coding DNA: TGTGCCAGCCGACTTACCTGGACGTCTTTGGGTGGTCAGCCCCAGCATTTT. It specifies CASRLTWTSLGGQPQHF.

This clonotype was picked up many times. V and J are TRBV12-3 or TRBV12-4 and TRBJ1-2; unclear D gene. V was clipped by 5 bases and J by 7 bases, with 17 bases between them. This CDR3 contains 14 residues. In DNA, the CDR3 is TGTGCCAGCAGTCCCACCGGGGTCGTACGTGGCTACACCTTC. Encoded protein: CASSPTGVVRGYTF.

This clonotype was detected many times. J is TRBJ2-5 and V is TRBV28; TRBD1 matches at 7 bases. The CDR3 sequence is 15 residues long. After removal of 4 bases from V and 4 bases from J, the junction contained 9 bases not matched to a gene. Germline values: CDR1 MDHEN, CDR2 SYDVKM. The CDR3 DNA is TGTGCCAGCAGTTCTCGACAGGGTATCGTAGAGACCCAGTACTTC. Translation: CASSSRQGIVETQYF.

The V and J genes are TRBV4-1 and TRBJ1-1; TRBD1 agrees at 8 bases. With V trimmed by 2 bases and J by 2 bases, 4 bases remained unmatched. CDR1 and CDR2 from the germline V gene are MGHRA and YSYEKL. The CDR3 is made up of 15 amino acids. CDR3 in amino acids: CASSQQTGANTEAFF. The CDR3 nucleotides read TGCGCCAGCAGCCAACAGACAGGGGCTAACACTGAAGCTTTCTTT.

The chain carries TRBV27 and TRBJ1-1; D is ambiguous. CDR3 length: 15 amino acids. The ends were cut back, 6 bases at V and 0 bases at J, with 14 bases in the middle. The germline V gene encodes CDR1 MNHEY and CDR2 SMNVEV (reference sequence). CDR3 residues: CASRKSRPLNTEAFF. The CDR3 coding sequence is TGTGCCAGCAGAAAGAGCCGACCTCTGAACACTGAAGCTTTCTTT.

This clonotype was recorded a few times. The CDR3 DNA reads TGTGCCAGCAGTGAGAGTCTCGACGAGCAGTACTTC. It specifies CASSESLDEQYF. The rearrangement joins TRBV25-1 to TRBJ2-7; D is uncertain. The V and J ends lost 3 bases and 5 bases respectively, with 8 bases between them. Germline CDR1 MGHDK, CDR2 SYGVNS. The CDR3 has 12 residues.

This chain links TRBV19 with TRBJ2-6; 8 positions agree with TRBD1. Germline V gene sequence: CDR1 LNHDA, CDR2 SQIVND (reference sequence). The CDR3 runs to 15 residues. Trimming cost V 10 bases and J 4 bases; bases outside gene matches: 9. The CDR3: CATHRGSAGANVLTF. The CDR3 nucleotides read TGTGCCACCCACAGGGGGTCCGCGGGGGCCAACGTCCTGACTTTC.

This clonotype was detected ten times or more. This rearrangement joins TRBV27 to TRBJ1-2, with D perhaps matching TRBD1 (6 bases). The CDR3 is made up of 17 amino acids. The ends were cut back, 10 bases at V and 3 bases at J, with 27 bases in the middle. The germline CDR1 and CDR2 sequences are MNHEY and SMNVEV (reference sequence). The CDR3 nucleotides are TGTGCCACCGCGCTTAAAGGGGGGGACCTTTTCCACTATGGCTACACCTTC. It is translated as CATALKGGDLFHYGYTF.

The genes are TRBV7-9 and TRBJ1-5, with 12 bases that match TRBD1. V was pared by 5 bases and J by 6 bases, with 11 bases of the junction left unmatched. The CDR3 runs 17 residues. Germline V CDR1 and CDR2: SEHNR, FQNEAQ (reference sequence). The CDR3 here is CASSQVPGQGAGQPQHF. In DNA form, the CDR3 reads TGTGCCAGCAGCCAAGTACCGGGACAGGGGGCGGGTCAGCCCCAGCATTTT.

Ten or more counts support this clonotype. This chain uses TRBV11-2 with TRBJ2-3; maybe TRBD1 (5 bases). Looked up from germline, CDR1 is SGHAT and CDR2 is FQNNGV. The CDR3 loop spans 14 amino acids. The V and J ends lost 3 bases and 2 bases respectively, with 9 bases between them. CDR3 amino acids: CASSFDSLTDTQYF. The CDR3 DNA reads as TGTGCCAGCAGCTTCGACAGTCTCACAGATACGCAGTATTTT. The variable domain in full, with the rest retrieved from reference TRBV11-2 and TRBJ2-3, is EAGVAQSPRYKIIEKRQSVAFWCNPISGHATLYWYQQILGQGPKLLIQFQNNGVVDDSQLPKDRFSAERLKGVDSTLKIQPAKLEDSAVYLCASSFDSLTDTQYFGPGTRLTVL.

In this sample, this clonotype turned up many times. The chain couples TRBV2 to TRBJ2-2; D is perhaps TRBD1 (6 bases). The germline V gene has CDR1 SNHLY and CDR2 FYNNEI. The CDR3 runs to 16 residues. The germline V and J ends were trimmed by 3 bases and 4 bases, with 15 bases remaining between them. DNA of the CDR3: TGTGCCAGCAGTGAGATGACAGGACCTTTCACCGGGGAGCTGTTTTTT. It yields the protein CASSEMTGPFTGELFF.

The sample holds many counts of this clonotype. V usage is TRBV10-3 and J usage is TRBJ2-5, with a tentative D call TRBD2 (5 bases). Germline lookup yields CDR1 ENHRY and CDR2 SYGVKD. This CDR3 has 16 residues. Trimming removed 0 bases at V and 4 bases at J, with 15 bases between. CDR3 DNA sequence: TGTGCCATCAGTGAGTCCCCATACCCGGACTCAGAGACCCAGTACTTC. Amino acids: CAISESPYPDSETQYF.

This clonotype has at least ten counts. The J gene is TRBJ2-5, the V gene TRBV28; D is uncertain. The CDR3 covers 10 residues. Germline CDR1 is MDHEN and CDR2 is SYDVKM. Between the trimmed V and J ends, which lost 4 bases and 5 bases, there was a span of 2 bases. Here the CDR3 reads CASSSETQYF. CDR3 coding DNA: TGTGCCAGCAGTTCCGAGACCCAGTACTTC.

This clonotype was picked up a small number of times. This sequence joins TRBV9 and TRBJ1-1; D perhaps matches TRBD1 (6 bases). The CDR3 is made up of 16 amino acids. Germline-derived CDR1 and CDR2 are SGDLS and YYNGEE. The ends were cut back, 4 bases at V and 2 bases at J, with 18 bases in the middle. The CDR3: CASSFSSQGINTEAFF. CDR3 nucleotide sequence: TGTGCCAGCAGCTTTAGCTCTCAGGGGATCAACACTGAAGCTTTCTTT.

This clonotype was seen many times. The V gene is TRBV20-1, the J gene TRBJ1-1; unclear D gene. In germline, CDR1 is DFQATT, CDR2 SNEGSKA (reference sequence). Trimming removed 5 bases from V and 1 base from J, with 17 bases in between. The CDR3 extends over 15 amino acids. The CDR3 here is CSAPVASLGNTEAFF. CDR3 sequence (DNA): TGCAGTGCTCCTGTAGCCTCCTTGGGGAACACTGAAGCTTTCTTT.

This clonotype appeared a few times. The chain recombines TRBV15 with TRBJ1-4; D perhaps matches TRBD1 (6 bases). Germline lookup yields CDR1 LNHNV and CDR2 YYDKDF (reference sequence). V lost 3 bases and J lost 8, with 19 bases in between. The CDR3 contains 16 residues. The CDR3 coding sequence is TGTGCCACCAGCAGGGATAGAGGCAGGGGACGCGAAAAACTGTTTTTT. Translated, it gives CATSRDRGRGREKLFF.

The J gene is TRBJ2-1, the V gene TRBV19; 11 nucleotides match TRBD2. CDR1 LNHDA and CDR2 SQIVND come from the germline V gene (reference sequence). Trimming at V came to 4 bases and at J to 4 bases, leaving 6 bases not matched to a gene. The CDR3 loop spans 16 amino acids. The CDR3 protein is CASSSSTSGSYNEQFF. Written as DNA, the CDR3 is TGTGCCAGTAGTAGTTCAACTAGCGGGAGTTACAATGAGCAGTTCTTC.

This clonotype occurred many times. This rearrangement joins TRBV18 to TRBJ1-1, with D unresolved. V lost 1 base to trimming and J lost 5 bases, with 8 bases between them. From germline, CDR1 is KGHSH and CDR2 LQKENI. The CDR3 is made up of 13 amino acids. CDR3 sequence: CASSPQGLTEAFF. The DNA for the CDR3 is TGTGCCAGCTCACCACAGGGTTTAACTGAAGCTTTCTTT.